These 5 T cell receptor beta chains originate from one sample sequenced in a study of T cell changes during pregnancy in multiple sclerosis. Generated by immunoSEQ multiplex PCR, the TCRdb table keeps only in-frame clones and is missing some. This table has around 72,000 clones, around nine tenths appearing once. Sequencing was performed on CD4+ T cells from peripheral blood mononuclear cells, taken before pregnancy. The source of these receptors is a female donor with multiple sclerosis, enrolled in a pregnancy study.

The chain has TRBV27 and TRBJ2-1; a possible D gene is TRBD2 (6 bases). The CDR3 sequence is 15 residues long. Germline V CDR1 and CDR2: MNHEY, SMNVEV (reference sequence). The ends were cut back, 3 bases at V and 7 bases at J, with 16 bases in the middle. CDR3 loop: CASSFSTEGGNEQFF. CDR3 sequence (DNA): TGTGCCAGCAGTTTCTCGACAGAAGGAGGGAATGAGCAGTTCTTC.

The CDR3 DNA is TGTGCCAGCCAAAGATCCGGCAGGTTAATCACAGATACGCAGTATTTT. Its translation is CASQRSGRLITDTQYF. The genes are TRBV28 and TRBJ2-3; no definite D call. This CDR3 spans 16 amino acids. The germline V gene has CDR1 MDHEN and CDR2 SYDVKM. V dropped 8 bases and J dropped 2 bases, with 20 bases sitting between them.

V is TRBV7-6 and J is TRBJ2-2; a possible D gene is TRBD1 (6 bases). V lost 1 base and J lost 1, with 10 bases in between. This CDR3 is built from 16 residues. Germline CDR1 SGHVS, CDR2 FNYEAQ. Here the CDR3 reads CASSLGLGGNTGELFF. The CDR3 DNA sequence: TGTGCCAGCAGCTTAGGCCTAGGGGGGAACACCGGGGAGCTGTTTTTT.

This chain links TRBV30 with TRBJ2-5; D is ambiguous. This CDR3 is built from 14 residues. Trimming removed 0 bases from V and 5 bases from J, with 13 bases in between. CDR1 and CDR2 (germline): GTSNPN, SVGIG (reference sequence). CDR3 residues: CAWSVPRGVETQYF. DNA of the CDR3: TGTGCCTGGAGTGTACCCCGAGGCGTGGAGACCCAGTACTTC.

This chain links TRBV6-5 with TRBJ2-1; 8 bases align to TRBD2. The V gene's germline CDR1 is MNHEY and CDR2 SVGAGI. V lost 5 bases and J lost 9; bases outside the gene matches: 12. The CDR3 covers 15 residues. CDR3 region: CASSVLGAGGGEQFF. In DNA form, the CDR3 reads TGTGCCAGCAGTGTCCTCGGGGCCGGGGGGGGTGAGCAGTTCTTC.